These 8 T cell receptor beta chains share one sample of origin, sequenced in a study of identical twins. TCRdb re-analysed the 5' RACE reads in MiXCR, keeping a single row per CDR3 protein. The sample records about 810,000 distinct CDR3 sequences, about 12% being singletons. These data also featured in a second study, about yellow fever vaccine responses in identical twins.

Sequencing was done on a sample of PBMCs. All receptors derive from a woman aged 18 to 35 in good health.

CDR3 sequence (DNA): TGCGCCAGCAGCCAATCCACCCTAGCGGGATTACTCTACAATGAGCAGTTCTTC. This encodes CASSQSTLAGLLYNEQFF. The rearrangement links TRBV4-1 to TRBJ2-1, with 9 bases identical to TRBD2. This CDR3 spans 18 amino acids. V trimming: 2 bases; J trimming: 3 bases; junction bases outside the gene matches: 11. CDR1 and CDR2 (germline): MGHRA, YSYEKL.

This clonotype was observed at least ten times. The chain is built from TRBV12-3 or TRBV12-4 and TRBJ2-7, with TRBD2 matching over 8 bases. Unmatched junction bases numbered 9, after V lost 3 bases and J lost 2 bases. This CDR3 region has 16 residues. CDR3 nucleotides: TGTGCCAGCAGTTTTACGGGAGGGCCCTCGGCCTACGAGCAGTACTTC. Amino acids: CASSFTGGPSAYEQYF.

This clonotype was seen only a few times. The CDR3 loop reads CASSFKGPSTSLSYEQYF. CDR3 nucleotides: TGTGCCAGCAGTTTCAAGGGACCATCTACATCCCTCTCCTACGAGCAGTACTTC. This chain joins TRBV12-3 or TRBV12-4 and TRBJ2-7; D possibly uses TRBD1 or TRBD2 (5 bases each). The CDR3 spans 18 residues. The V gene lost 3 bases and the J gene lost 0 bases, with 21 bases spanning the gap.

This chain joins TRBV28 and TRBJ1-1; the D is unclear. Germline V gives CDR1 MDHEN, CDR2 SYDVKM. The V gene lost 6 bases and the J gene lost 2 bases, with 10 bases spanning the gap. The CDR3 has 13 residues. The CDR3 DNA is TGTGCCAGCAGGCAATCTGATAACACTGAAGCTTTCTTT. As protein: CASRQSDNTEAFF.

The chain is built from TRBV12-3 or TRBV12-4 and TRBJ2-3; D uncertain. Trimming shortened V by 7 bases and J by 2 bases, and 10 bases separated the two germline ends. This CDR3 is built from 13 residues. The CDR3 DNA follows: TGTGCCAGCAATACCGGGTACACAGATACGCAGTATTTT. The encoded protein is CASNTGYTDTQYF.

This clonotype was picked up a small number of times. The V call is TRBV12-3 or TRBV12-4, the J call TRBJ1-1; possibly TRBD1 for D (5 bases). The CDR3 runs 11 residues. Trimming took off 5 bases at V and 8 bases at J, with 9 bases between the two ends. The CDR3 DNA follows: TGTGCCAGCAGTGACAGCGCAGAAGCTTTCTTT. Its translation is CASSDSAEAFF.

CDR3 sequence: CATSRDLTYEQYF. The DNA of the CDR3 is TGTGCCACCTCGCGGGACCTTACCTACGAGCAGTACTTC. V usage is TRBV28 and J usage is TRBJ2-7, with D possibly TRBD2 on 6 matching bases. CDR3 size: 13 residues. The germline V gene encodes CDR1 MDHEN and CDR2 SYDVKM. V was pared by 10 bases and J by 2 bases, with 15 bases between.

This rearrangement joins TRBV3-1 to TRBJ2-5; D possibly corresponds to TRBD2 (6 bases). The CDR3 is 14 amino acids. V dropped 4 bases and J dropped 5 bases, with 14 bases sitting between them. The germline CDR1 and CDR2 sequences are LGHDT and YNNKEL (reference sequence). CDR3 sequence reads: CASSRRTGGETQYF. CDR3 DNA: TGTGCCAGCAGCCGAAGGACCGGAGGGGAGACCCAGTACTTC.